This T cell receptor beta chain was identified in a study of CD8+CD57+ T cells in acquired aplastic anemia. Study results and caveats: Between patients and controls, CD8+ Simpson's diversity did not vary significantly.

Trimming removed 6 bases from V and 4 bases from J, with 4 bases in between. The CDR3 length is 12 residues. The germline V gene has CDR1 SNHLY and CDR2 FYNNEI. The template for TCR beta VDJ and CDR3 sequence profiling was genomic DNA. TCRdb called the reads again in MiXCR, with one record for every CDR3 protein. The sample includes approximately 150,000 distinct CDR3 sequences, roughly 43% seen only once; the top ten take more than 0.95%. By flow cytometry, patients selected for sequencing had shown an expansion of CD8+CD57+ cells. In all patients, the disease was severe acquired aplastic anemia. Untreated patients provided the blood samples, with no therapy given before sampling. A note on this clonotype: The antigen remains undetermined.

V usage is TRBV2 and J usage is TRBJ1-6; D unresolved. Material: sorted CD4+, CD8+, or CD8+CD57+ T cells (not recorded which) from PBMCs. The source is a human donor with aplastic anemia. The CDR3 region is CASRLYNSPLHF. DNA of the CDR3: TGTGCCAGCAGGTTATATAATTCACCCCTCCACTTT.